A selection of T cell receptor beta chains follows, all from one sample in a study of cytotoxic CD8 clonotypes in ibrutinib-treated CLL. The method was immunoSEQ multiplex PCR; TCRdb's version includes in-frame clones alone and lacks a portion of them. The sample consists of 65,000 to 90,000 clones, over 65% of them appearing once. The sequenced sample was PBMCs, obtained after 24 months of ibrutinib treatment. The receptors were gathered from a human donor with chronic lymphocytic leukemia. Both conserved end residues are part of each CDR3. Each record gives: D gene, clone size, J gene, V gene, CDR3 DNA, CDR3 protein. D genes are given only for firm matches. Clone size is not always given. Where it is, it says once, few, many or a class for expanded clones.

d_gene: TRBD2; abundance: NA; j_gene: TRBJ2-2; v_gene: TRBV4-2; CDR3nt: TGTGCCAGCAGCCAAGAAGCGGGAGGGCCGTACGGGGAGCTGTTTTTT; CDR3aa: CASSQEAGGPYGELFF
d_gene: NA; abundance: NA; j_gene: TRBJ1-1; v_gene: TRBV20-1; CDR3nt: TGCAGTGCCCAGGGGTCTGAAGCTTTCTTT; CDR3aa: CSAQGSEAFF
d_gene: NA; abundance: once; j_gene: TRBJ2-7; v_gene: TRBV2; CDR3nt: TGTGCCAGCAGTGATGGTTCGGGGACGGGGTACGAGCAGTACTTC; CDR3aa: CASSDGSGTGYEQYF
d_gene: TRBD1; abundance: NA; j_gene: TRBJ1-2; v_gene: TRBV6-1; CDR3nt: TGTGCCAGCAGGCCTTCGACAGGGGGCAGCTATGGCTACACCTTC; CDR3aa: CASRPSTGGSYGYTF
d_gene: NA; abundance: NA; j_gene: TRBJ2-1; v_gene: TRBV6-6; CDR3nt: TGTGCCAGCAGTTACATTTCCGGGACGGGTTACAATGAGCAGTTCTTC; CDR3aa: CASSYISGTGYNEQFF
d_gene: TRBD1; abundance: NA; j_gene: TRBJ1-3; v_gene: TRBV5-1; CDR3nt: TGCGCCAGCAGCTTAGGGACAGGGGGCGTCGGGAACACCATATATTTT; CDR3aa: CASSLGTGGVGNTIYF
d_gene: NA; abundance: few; j_gene: TRBJ2-2; v_gene: TRBV7-3; CDR3nt: TGTGCCAGCAGCGCCTCTTCGAACACCGGGGAGCTGTTTTTT; CDR3aa: CASSASSNTGELFF
d_gene: NA; abundance: NA; j_gene: TRBJ2-3; v_gene: TRBV7-9; CDR3nt: TGTGCCAGCAGCTTACGTGACAGCTGGGGGTCCACAGATACGCAGTATTTT; CDR3aa: CASSLRDSWGSTDTQYF
d_gene: NA; abundance: NA; j_gene: TRBJ2-1; v_gene: TRBV28; CDR3nt: TGTGCCAGCAGTACTATTGGGATTACAGGATCCCACTCCTACAATGAGCAGTTCTTC; CDR3aa: CASSTIGITGSHSYNEQFF
d_gene: TRBD1; abundance: NA; j_gene: TRBJ1-4; v_gene: TRBV19; CDR3nt: TGTGCCAGCCGCCGGGACAGGGTCGACGAAAAACTGTTTTTT; CDR3aa: CASRRDRVDEKLFF
d_gene: NA; abundance: NA; j_gene: TRBJ1-1; v_gene: TRBV7-6; CDR3nt: TGTGCCAGCAGCTTCCAGGACAACACTGAAGCTTTCTTT; CDR3aa: CASSFQDNTEAFF
d_gene: NA; abundance: few; j_gene: TRBJ2-1; v_gene: TRBV14; CDR3nt: TGTGCCAGCAGCCCTTCGGCACTTTCCTACAATGAGCAGTTCTTC; CDR3aa: CASSPSALSYNEQFF
d_gene: NA; abundance: NA; j_gene: TRBJ2-3; v_gene: TRBV7-2; CDR3nt: TGTGCCAGCAGGCCGTCAGCGACGGGACCAGATACGCAGTATTTT; CDR3aa: CASRPSATGPDTQYF
d_gene: TRBD2; abundance: once; j_gene: TRBJ2-3; v_gene: TRBV9; CDR3nt: TGTGCCAGCAGCGTAGGCGAGGGAGGGCAAGCAGATACGCAGTATTTT; CDR3aa: CASSVGEGGQADTQYF
d_gene: NA; abundance: NA; j_gene: TRBJ1-4; v_gene: TRBV25-1; CDR3nt: TGTGCCAGCAGTTCGGGGCAGGTTAATGAAAAACTGTTTTTT; CDR3aa: CASSSGQVNEKLFF
d_gene: NA; abundance: NA; j_gene: TRBJ1-4; v_gene: TRBV5-1; CDR3nt: TGCGCCAGCAGCTTGGGGGTCGGGGGTGCAACTAATGAAAAACTGTTTTTT; CDR3aa: CASSLGVGGATNEKLFF
d_gene: NA; abundance: NA; j_gene: TRBJ2-1; v_gene: TRBV6-1; CDR3nt: TGTGCCAGCATCTCGGGACCAGCCTACAATGAGCAGTTCTTC; CDR3aa: CASISGPAYNEQFF
d_gene: NA; abundance: NA; j_gene: TRBJ2-1; v_gene: TRBV11-3; CDR3nt: TGTGCCAGCAGTTCCAACATGAGACAGGGGAGGGGGGAGCAGTTCTTC; CDR3aa: CASSSNMRQGRGEQFF
d_gene: NA; abundance: NA; j_gene: TRBJ1-1; v_gene: TRBV5-5; CDR3nt: TGTGCCAGCAGCCCCGGGACGGGGAATGGGGACACTGAAGCTTTCTTT; CDR3aa: CASSPGTGNGDTEAFF
d_gene: NA; abundance: NA; j_gene: TRBJ1-2; v_gene: TRBV11-3; CDR3nt: TGTGCCAGCAGCTTAAGGATCAACTATGGCTACACCTTC; CDR3aa: CASSLRINYGYTF
d_gene: TRBD2; abundance: NA; j_gene: TRBJ2-3; v_gene: TRBV6-1; CDR3nt: TGTGCCAGCACTAGCGGATCTAGCACAGATACGCAGTATTTT; CDR3aa: CASTSGSSTDTQYF
d_gene: NA; abundance: once; j_gene: TRBJ1-1; v_gene: TRBV5-6; CDR3nt: TGTGCCAGCAGCTTTGGGGATATGAACACTGAAGCTTTCTTT; CDR3aa: CASSFGDMNTEAFF
d_gene: NA; abundance: NA; j_gene: TRBJ1-5; v_gene: TRBV15; CDR3nt: TGTGCCACCAGCAGAGATCAAGGTCAGCCCCAGCATTTT; CDR3aa: CATSRDQGQPQHF
d_gene: NA; abundance: NA; j_gene: TRBJ1-1; v_gene: TRBV5-1; CDR3nt: TGCGCCAGCAGCTTGGGCCCTCGGAACACTGAAGCTTTCTTT; CDR3aa: CASSLGPRNTEAFF
d_gene: NA; abundance: NA; j_gene: TRBJ2-3; v_gene: TRBV7-2; CDR3nt: TGTGCCAGCAGCTTAGGGGGCCCTAGGAGGACAGATACGCAGTATTTT; CDR3aa: CASSLGGPRRTDTQYF
d_gene: NA; abundance: NA; j_gene: TRBJ2-2; v_gene: TRBV7-9; CDR3nt: TGTGCCAGCAGCGCTGGGAGGGGGGACACCGGGGAGCTGTTTTTT; CDR3aa: CASSAGRGDTGELFF
d_gene: TRBD1; abundance: NA; j_gene: TRBJ2-1; v_gene: TRBV19; CDR3nt: TGTGCCAGTAGTTTAGCCGGGACAGGGGGCCGGGAGCAGTTCTTC; CDR3aa: CASSLAGTGGREQFF
d_gene: NA; abundance: NA; j_gene: TRBJ2-7; v_gene: TRBV7-3; CDR3nt: TGTGCCAGCAGCTTGGACGGTAACTCCTACGAGCAGTACTTC; CDR3aa: CASSLDGNSYEQYF
d_gene: TRBD1; abundance: few; j_gene: TRBJ2-7; v_gene: TRBV28; CDR3nt: TGTGCCAGCAGTTTAGGGACAGGGGGTGAGCAGTACTTC; CDR3aa: CASSLGTGGEQYF
d_gene: TRBD2; abundance: NA; j_gene: TRBJ2-1; v_gene: TRBV6-6; CDR3nt: TGTGCCATTGCTAGCGGGAGGGCCCTCCTGGATGAGCAGTTCTTC; CDR3aa: CAIASGRALLDEQFF
d_gene: NA; abundance: NA; j_gene: TRBJ2-1; v_gene: TRBV2; CDR3nt: TGTGCCGGCACCGGGACACTTGCCCCCAATGAGCAGTTCTTC; CDR3aa: CAGTGTLAPNEQFF